The clone carrying this TCR beta chain was picked up a small number of times. The data originate from a study of CD8+CD57+ T cells in acquired aplastic anemia. Template material for TCR beta VDJ and CDR3 profiling consisted of genomic DNA. TCRdb re-called the reads with MiXCR, one entry per CDR3 protein. The sample holds under 500,000 distinct CDR3 sequences; over 25% are singletons and the top ten take 0.82%. Only patients with CD8+CD57+ cell expansion on flow cytometry were chosen for sequencing. The CDR3 is 17 amino acids. V trimming: 0 bases; J trimming: 3 bases; junction bases outside the gene matches: 7. Germline CDR1 and CDR2: LGHDT and YNNKEL (reference sequence).

The source of this sequence is a human donor with aplastic anemia. V gene TRBV3-1 combines with J gene TRBJ2-7, with 11 bases identical to TRBD2. The sequencing input was sorted CD4+, CD8+, or CD8+CD57+ T cells (not recorded which) from PBMCs. CDR3: CASSQDDLAGGYYEQYF. The CDR3 DNA sequence: TGTGCCAGCAGCCAAGATGATCTAGCGGGAGGATACTACGAGCAGTACTTC.